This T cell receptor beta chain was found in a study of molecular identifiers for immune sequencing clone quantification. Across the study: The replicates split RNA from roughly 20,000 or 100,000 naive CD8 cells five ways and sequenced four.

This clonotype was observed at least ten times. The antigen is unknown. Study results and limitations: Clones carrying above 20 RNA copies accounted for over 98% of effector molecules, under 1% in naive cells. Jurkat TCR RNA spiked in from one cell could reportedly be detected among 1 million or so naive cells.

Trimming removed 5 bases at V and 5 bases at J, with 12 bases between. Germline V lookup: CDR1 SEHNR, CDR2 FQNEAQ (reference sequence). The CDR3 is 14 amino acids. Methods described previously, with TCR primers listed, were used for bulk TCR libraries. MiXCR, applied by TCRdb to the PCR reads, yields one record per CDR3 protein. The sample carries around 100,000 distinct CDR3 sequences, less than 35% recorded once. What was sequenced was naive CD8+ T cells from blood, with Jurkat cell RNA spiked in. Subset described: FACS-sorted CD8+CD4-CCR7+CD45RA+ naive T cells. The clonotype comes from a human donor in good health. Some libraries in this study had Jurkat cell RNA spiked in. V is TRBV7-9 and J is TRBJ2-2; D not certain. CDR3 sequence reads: CASSPGPRTGELFF. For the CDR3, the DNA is TGTGCCAGCAGCCCCGGGCCGAGGACCGGGGAGCTGTTTTTT.